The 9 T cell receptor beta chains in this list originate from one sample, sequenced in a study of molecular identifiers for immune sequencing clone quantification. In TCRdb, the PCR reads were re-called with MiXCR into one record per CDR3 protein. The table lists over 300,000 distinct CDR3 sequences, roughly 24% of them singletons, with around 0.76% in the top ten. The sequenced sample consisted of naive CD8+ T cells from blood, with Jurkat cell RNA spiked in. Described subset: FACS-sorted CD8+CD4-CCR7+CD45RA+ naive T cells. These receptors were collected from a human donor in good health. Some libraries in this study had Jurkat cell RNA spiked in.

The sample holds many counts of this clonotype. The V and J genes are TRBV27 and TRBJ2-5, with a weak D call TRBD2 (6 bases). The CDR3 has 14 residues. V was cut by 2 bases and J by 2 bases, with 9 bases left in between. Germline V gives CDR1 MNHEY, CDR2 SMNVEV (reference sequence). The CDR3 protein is CASSLSGRQETQYF. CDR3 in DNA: TGTGCCAGCAGTTTAAGTGGGAGGCAAGAGACCCAGTACTTC.

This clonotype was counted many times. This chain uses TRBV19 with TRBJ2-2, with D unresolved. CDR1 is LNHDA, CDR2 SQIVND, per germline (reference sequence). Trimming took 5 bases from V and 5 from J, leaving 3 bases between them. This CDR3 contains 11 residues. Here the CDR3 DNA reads TGTGCCAGTAGTTGGACCGGGGAGCTGTTTTTT. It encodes CASSWTGELFF.

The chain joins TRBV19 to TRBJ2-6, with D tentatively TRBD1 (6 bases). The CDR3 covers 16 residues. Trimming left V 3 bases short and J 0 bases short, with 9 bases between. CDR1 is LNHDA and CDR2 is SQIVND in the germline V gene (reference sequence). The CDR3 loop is CASSMGARSGANVLTF. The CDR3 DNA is TGTGCCAGTAGTATGGGGGCGCGCTCTGGGGCCAACGTCCTGACTTTC.

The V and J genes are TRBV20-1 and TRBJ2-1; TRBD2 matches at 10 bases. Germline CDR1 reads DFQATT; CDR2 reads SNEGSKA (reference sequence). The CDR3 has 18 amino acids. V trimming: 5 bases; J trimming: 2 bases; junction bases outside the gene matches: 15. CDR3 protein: CSALLRVQREGPYNEQFF. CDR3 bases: TGCAGTGCTCTCCTGCGGGTTCAGCGGGAGGGCCCCTACAATGAGCAGTTCTTC.

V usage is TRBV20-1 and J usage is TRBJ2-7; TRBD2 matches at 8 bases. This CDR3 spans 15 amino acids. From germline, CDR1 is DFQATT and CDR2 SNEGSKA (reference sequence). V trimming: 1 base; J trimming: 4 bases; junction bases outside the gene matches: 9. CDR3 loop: CSARVATGRGYEQYF. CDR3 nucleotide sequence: TGCAGTGCTAGAGTGGCTACCGGGAGGGGTTACGAGCAGTACTTC.

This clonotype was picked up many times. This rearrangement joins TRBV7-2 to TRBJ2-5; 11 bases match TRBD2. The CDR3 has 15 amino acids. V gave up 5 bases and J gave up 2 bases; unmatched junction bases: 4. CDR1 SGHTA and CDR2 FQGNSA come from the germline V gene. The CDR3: CASSPSGGMQETQYF. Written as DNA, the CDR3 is TGTGCCAGCAGCCCTAGCGGGGGGATGCAAGAGACCCAGTACTTC.

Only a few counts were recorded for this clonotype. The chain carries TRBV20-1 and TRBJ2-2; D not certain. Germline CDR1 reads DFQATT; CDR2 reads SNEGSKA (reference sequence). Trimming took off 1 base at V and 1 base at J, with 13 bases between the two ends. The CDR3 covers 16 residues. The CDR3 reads CSARVPGSMNTGELFF. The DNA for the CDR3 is TGCAGTGCTAGAGTCCCCGGCTCTATGAACACCGGGGAGCTGTTTTTT.

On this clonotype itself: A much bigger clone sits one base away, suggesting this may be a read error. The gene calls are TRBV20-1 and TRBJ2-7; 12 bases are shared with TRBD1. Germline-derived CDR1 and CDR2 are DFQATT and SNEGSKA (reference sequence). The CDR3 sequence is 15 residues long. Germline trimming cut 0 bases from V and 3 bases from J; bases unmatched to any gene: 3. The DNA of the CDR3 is TGCAGTGCTAGAGAAGGGACAGGGGGCCTCTACGAGCAGTACTTC. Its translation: CSAREGTGGLYEQYF.

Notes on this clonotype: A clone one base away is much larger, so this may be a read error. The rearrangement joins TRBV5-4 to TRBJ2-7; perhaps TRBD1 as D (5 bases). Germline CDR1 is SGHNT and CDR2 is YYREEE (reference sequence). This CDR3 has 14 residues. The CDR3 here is CASSPTENLYEQCF. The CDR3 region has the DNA TGTGCCAGCAGTCCGACAGAGAATCTCTACGAGCAGTGCTTC.